Listed here are 23 T cell receptor beta chains from one sample, sequenced in a study of shared clonotypes between healthy human individuals. Using immunoSEQ multiplex PCR, the repertoire was profiled, and TCRdb retains in-frame clones only, with some absent. The sample shows about 2.4 million clones, 93% of them seen only once. The sample was naive CD4+ T cells from PBMCs. Stated subset: CD45RA+ positively selected. Source of these receptors: a man younger than 35 in good health. Some clones in this sample may be carry-over from other donors' samples.

This clone occurred a few times. The chain couples TRBV29-1 to TRBJ1-1; 10 nucleotides align to TRBD1. Germline loops: CDR1 SQVTM, CDR2 ANQGSEA. The length of the CDR3 is 14 residues. The ends lost 3 bases at V and 0 bases at J; junction bases unmatched: 1. The CDR3 here is CSVEGQGMNTEAFF. As DNA, the CDR3 is TGCAGCGTTGAGGGACAGGGGATGAACACTGAAGCTTTCTTT.

This clone was recorded a few times. In the same sample, other DNA sequences code for this CDR3. The rearrangement uses TRBV5-1 and TRBJ1-3; the D is unclear. CDR3 size: 12 residues. Germline V gene data show CDR1 as SGHRS and CDR2 as YFSETQ. V was pared by 0 bases and J by 4 bases, with 2 bases between. CDR3 amino acids: CASSLEGNTIYF. The CDR3 DNA reads as TGCGCCAGCAGCTTGGAAGGAAACACCATATATTTT.

V is TRBV29-1 and J is TRBJ1-2; TRBD1 matches 9 bases. The CDR3 consists of 16 residues. CDR1 and CDR2 from the germline V gene are SQVTM and ANQGSEA. J gave up 0 bases and V 6 bases, and 11 bases lay outside the gene matches. Written as DNA, the CDR3 is TGCAGCGTGTCTACAGGGGGCTCCCAACCTAACTATGGCTACACCTTC. This encodes CSVSTGGSQPNYGYTF.

This chain connects TRBV10-3 to TRBJ1-1; perhaps TRBD1 as D (6 bases). This CDR3 has 16 amino acids. CDR1 and CDR2 from the germline V gene are ENHRY and SYGVKD. V was trimmed by 1 base and J by 0 bases, leaving 12 bases between them. Here the CDR3 DNA reads TGTGCCATCAGTGAGTGGGGGGGGGCCATGAACACTGAAGCTTTCTTT. Translated: CAISEWGGAMNTEAFF.

This chain connects TRBV7-2 to TRBJ2-2, with 8 positions matching TRBD2. This CDR3 region has 18 residues. Losses at the gene ends were 3 bases for V and 4 bases for J; bases not matched to a gene: 13. CDR1 and CDR2 (germline): SGHTA, FQGNSA. The CDR3 spells CASSFTSAGAVFTGELFF. CDR3 sequence (DNA): TGTGCCAGCAGCTTCACCTCAGCGGGAGCGGTTTTCACCGGGGAGCTGTTTTTT.

The chain employs TRBV25-1 and TRBJ2-7; D is possibly TRBD1 (5 bases). Trimming cost V 7 bases and J 2 bases, with 9 bases left between them. The CDR3 totals 12 residues. Germline CDR1 and CDR2: MGHDK and SYGVNS. CDR3 DNA sequence: TGTGCCAGCAAGGACAAACCCTACGAGCAGTACTTC. It specifies CASKDKPYEQYF.

The count of this clone is one. The chain recombines TRBV9 with TRBJ2-1; 9 bases line up with TRBD2. J gave up 2 bases and V 0 bases, and 6 bases lay outside the gene matches. Germline assignment: CDR1 SGDLS and CDR2 YYNGEE. This CDR3 spans 17 amino acids. Here the CDR3 DNA reads TGTGCCAGCAGCGTAGGAGGCGGGAGGGCCGCCTACAATGAGCAGTTCTTC. It is translated as CASSVGGGRAAYNEQFF. Full variable domain (rest looked up from reference TRBV9 and TRBJ2-1): DSGVTQTPKHLITATGQRVTLRCSPRSGDLSVYWYQQSLDQGLQFLIQYYNGEERAKGNILERFSAQQFPDLHSELNLSSLELGDSALYFCASSVGGGRAAYNEQFFGPGTRLTVL.

Only one count was recorded for this clone. This rearrangement joins TRBV28 to TRBJ2-7, with 8 nucleotides matching TRBD1. Trimming took 2 bases from V and 5 from J; bases not matched to a gene: 14. This CDR3 has 17 amino acids. Germline V gives CDR1 MDHEN, CDR2 SYDVKM. The CDR3 reads CASSLASGGVYRDEQYF. CDR3 DNA sequence: TGTGCCAGCAGTTTAGCGTCAGGGGGCGTTTATAGGGACGAGCAGTACTTC. The full variable domain, with the rest looked up from reference TRBV28 and TRBJ2-7, is DVKVTQSSRYLVKRTGEKVFLECVQDMDHENMFWYRQDPGLGLRLIYFSYDVKMKEKGDIPEGYSVSREKKERFSLILESASTNQTSMYLCASSLASGGVYRDEQYFGPGTRLTVT.

This chain joins TRBV6-1 and TRBJ2-3; perhaps TRBD1 as D (5 bases). In germline, CDR1 is MNHNS, CDR2 SASEGT. The CDR3 is 12 residues long. The V end was cut by 6 bases, the J end by 7 bases, with 11 bases between. This CDR3 is CASRVDSHTQYF. The CDR3 DNA follows: TGTGCCAGCAGAGTAGACAGCCATACGCAGTATTTT.

The chain uses TRBV18 and TRBJ2-7; TRBD1 aligns across 9 bases. The CDR3 length is 12 residues. Germline V gene sequence: CDR1 KGHSH, CDR2 LQKENI. With V trimmed by 8 bases and J by 6 bases, 5 bases remained unmatched. CDR3: CASTGTGIEQYF. CDR3 coding DNA: TGTGCCAGCACAGGGACAGGGATCGAGCAGTACTTC.

This rearrangement joins TRBV10-1 to TRBJ2-7; 7 bases line up with TRBD1. The junction had 10 bases not matched to a gene; V was cut back by 8 bases and J by 0 bases. The CDR3 has 15 residues. The germline V gene encodes CDR1 WNHNN and CDR2 SYGVQD (reference sequence). The CDR3 DNA sequence: TGCGCCAGCGGATTCCGGGACAGTAACTCCTACGAGCAGTACTTC. Its protein product is CASGFRDSNSYEQYF.

V and J are TRBV5-1 and TRBJ2-3, with D perhaps matching TRBD1 or TRBD2 (6 bases each). The CDR3 runs 15 residues. The V end lost 6 bases, the J end lost 4 bases, and 18 bases lay between the germline ends. From germline, CDR1 is SGHRS and CDR2 YFSETQ. The CDR3 nucleotides are TGCGCCAGCACCCTAAACGACGGGGGCGCAGATACGCAGTATTTT. Amino acids: CASTLNDGGADTQYF.

The rearrangement uses TRBV28 and TRBJ2-1, with D maybe TRBD1 (5 bases). Germline-derived CDR1 and CDR2 are MDHEN and SYDVKM. There are 11 residues in the CDR3. The germline V and J ends were trimmed by 5 bases and 9 bases, with 8 bases remaining between them. The CDR3 nucleotides are TGTGCCAGCAGTACGCAGGGTGAGCAGTTCTTC. Its translation is CASSTQGEQFF.

This rearrangement joins TRBV11-2 to TRBJ1-2; 7 bases map to TRBD1. J lost 4 bases, V lost 5 bases, and 7 bases had no gene match. CDR3 length: 14 amino acids. Germline V CDR1 and CDR2: SGHAT, FQNNGV. The CDR3 sequence is CASSQVTGIYGYTF. CDR3 DNA sequence: TGTGCCAGCAGCCAGGTGACAGGGATCTATGGCTACACCTTC. Full variable domain (missing parts from reference TRBV11-2 and TRBJ1-2): EAGVAQSPRYKIIEKRQSVAFWCNPISGHATLYWYQQILGQGPKLLIQFQNNGVVDDSQLPKDRFSAERLKGVDSTLKIQPAKLEDSAVYLCASSQVTGIYGYTFGSGTRLTVV.

This rearrangement joins TRBV5-5 to TRBJ2-1; TRBD2 agrees at 8 bases. Germline CDR1 and CDR2: SGHKS and YYEKEE (reference sequence). The J segment lost 8 bases and the V segment lost 6 bases, leaving 16 bases of the junction unmatched. The CDR3 sequence is 16 residues long. The CDR3 DNA reads TGTGCCAGCACGCCCCCCCTAGCGGGCTCCTTGGATGAGCAGTTCTTC. This encodes CASTPPLAGSLDEQFF. The variable domain in full, completed from reference TRBV5-5 and TRBJ2-1, reads DAGVTQSPTHLIKTRGQQVTLRCSPISGHKSVSWYQQVLGQGPQFIFQYYEKEERGRGNFPDRFSARQFPNYSSELNVNALLLGDSALYLCASTPPLAGSLDEQFFGPGTRLTVL.

The V gene is TRBV29-1, the J gene TRBJ2-3, with a possible D match to TRBD1 (5 bases). The CDR3 sequence is 15 residues long. The V end was cut by 4 bases, the J end by 3 bases, with 17 bases between. The germline V gene has CDR1 SQVTM and CDR2 ANQGSEA. DNA of the CDR3: TGCAGCGTTGTAAAAGGGGTTGGTACAACAGATACGCAGTATTTT. It codes for CSVVKGVGTTDTQYF.

The chain uses TRBV18 and TRBJ2-7, with TRBD2 matching 16 bases. CDR1 is KGHSH, CDR2 LQKENI, per germline. V lost 3 bases to trimming and J lost 6 bases; unmatched junction nucleotides: 14. CDR3 length: 19 residues. The CDR3 DNA sequence: TGTGCCAGCTCACCGATCATTGGGACTAGCGGGAGGGGGGCTACCGAGCAGTACTTC. Protein: CASSPIIGTSGRGATEQYF.

About this clone itself: This CDR3 is also generated by other DNA sequences in the sample. CDR3 sequence reads: CASSPVASTDTQYF. DNA of the CDR3: TGTGCCAGCTCACCTGTAGCTAGCACAGATACGCAGTATTTT. The V call is TRBV18, the J call TRBJ2-3; D remains ambiguous. The germline V gene has CDR1 KGHSH and CDR2 LQKENI. This CDR3 has 14 residues. V lost 3 bases and J 0 bases, leaving 7 bases between the germline ends.

CDR3 residues: CASSLAQGEYNEQFF. As DNA, the CDR3 is TGCGCCAGCAGCTTGGCCCAGGGTGAATACAATGAGCAGTTCTTC. The chain joins TRBV5-1 to TRBJ2-1; tentatively, D is TRBD1 (5 bases). Per germline, CDR1 SGHRS and CDR2 YFSETQ. Trimming cost V 0 bases and J 4 bases, with 11 bases left between them. This CDR3 has 15 residues.

The rearrangement joins TRBV10-3 to TRBJ2-1; D remains ambiguous. V was shortened by 0 bases and J by 1 base, with 7 bases between the two germline ends. Germline V gives CDR1 ENHRY, CDR2 SYGVKD. This CDR3 region has 15 residues. In DNA, the CDR3 is TGTGCCATCAGTGAGTCGAGGCCTTCCTACAATGAGCAGTTCTTC. This translates into CAISESRPSYNEQFF.

V usage is TRBV2 and J usage is TRBJ2-7, with 8 bases fitting TRBD1. J was trimmed by 6 bases and V by 5 bases; bases with no gene match: 6. The CDR3 sequence is 13 residues long. CDR1 is SNHLY, CDR2 FYNNEI, per germline. The CDR3 here is CASSYRTGIEQYF. The DNA of the CDR3 is TGTGCCAGCAGTTACCGGACAGGGATCGAGCAGTACTTC.

About this clone: This specimen includes other DNA sequences encoding the same CDR3. CDR3 in amino acids: CASSLGGQETQYF. As DNA, the CDR3 is TGTGCCAGCTCCCTTGGGGGACAAGAGACCCAGTACTTC. The chain combines TRBV18 with TRBJ2-5, with D perhaps TRBD1 or TRBD2 (5 bases each). The ends were cut back, 6 bases at V and 2 bases at J, with 10 bases in the middle. CDR3 length equals 13 residues. Germline V CDR1 and CDR2: KGHSH, LQKENI.

The CDR3 DNA reads as TGTGCCAGCAGTTTCCCCGGGTCTACAAGAACCTACGAGCAGTACTTC. Translating it yields CASSFPGSTRTYEQYF. This chain joins TRBV28 and TRBJ2-7; D is unresolved. The CDR3 runs 16 residues. The V and J ends lost 3 bases and 2 bases respectively, with 17 bases between them. The germline V gene encodes CDR1 MDHEN and CDR2 SYDVKM.